This TCR beta chain emerged from a study of shared clonotypes between healthy human individuals. The study's findings and limits: Blood was the sole source, and tissue repertoires probably differ.

Original handling: Junction-only sequences without quality scores were provided by ImmunoSEQ, so filtering was different. The table came from immunoSEQ multiplex PCR; TCRdb's copy has only in-frame clones and leaves some out. That table supplies the V and J calls and clone size; D and trimming were determined from the DNA. The top ten hold about 0.35% of the sample, which has 1.6 million or so clones, 98% seen once. The CDR3 is 16 residues long. With V trimmed by 4 bases and J by 0 bases, 7 bases remained unmatched. In germline, CDR1 is MGHRA, CDR2 YSYEKL. A remark on this clone: Its target is not known.

The investigators split CD4+ cells into a CD45RA+ naive subset and a CD45RA-negative memory subset. This chain links TRBV4-1 with TRBJ2-7; 9 nucleotides agree with TRBD2. The sample comprised naive CD4+ T cells sorted from blood. Subset noted: CD45RA+ positively selected. The sequence derives from a man aged 25-45 years in good health. This chain's CDR3 is CASSLLLAGVSYEQYF. CDR3 nucleotides: TGCGCCAGCAGCCTCCTGTTAGCGGGAGTCTCCTACGAGCAGTACTTC.